What follows are 25 T cell receptor beta chains derived from one specimen sequenced in a study of cytomegalovirus exposure and HLA in healthy donors. A multiplex PCR was run with 60 Vbeta primers and 13 Jbeta primers. Profiled with immunoSEQ multiplex PCR; TCRdb holds only in-frame clones, not every one. The sample records 70,000 to 95,000 clones, 80% being singletons. Sequencing was performed on PBMCs. These TCRs come from a male donor in good health and CMV-seronegative.

The CDR3 DNA reads TGCGCCAGCAGCCTCACGACAGTTCGAGGAGGAAACACCATATATTTT. This translates into CASSLTTVRGGNTIYF. The genes are TRBV5-1 and TRBJ1-3; weak D call: TRBD1 (5 bases). Deletions cut 4 bases from V and 4 bases from J, with 18 bases between. CDR1 and CDR2 from the germline V gene are SGHRS and YFSETQ. The CDR3 consists of 16 residues.

The chain recombines TRBV5-1 with TRBJ2-2, with D possibly TRBD1 on 5 matching bases. This CDR3 is 15 amino acids long. Germline values: CDR1 SGHRS, CDR2 YFSETQ. The V end lost 1 base, the J end lost 1 base, and 8 bases lay between the germline ends. CDR3 bases: TGCGCCAGCAGCTTGTCGCAGGGGAACACCGGGGAGCTGTTTTTT. Its protein is CASSLSQGNTGELFF.

The V gene is TRBV9, the J gene TRBJ2-5, with TRBD2 identical over 11 bases. The CDR3 spans 17 residues. The germline gives CDR1 SGDLS, CDR2 YYNGEE. Losses at the gene ends were 0 bases for V and 1 base for J; bases not matched to a gene: 5. The CDR3 region is CASSVGTSGGRQETQYF. CDR3 bases: TGTGCCAGCAGCGTAGGTACTAGCGGGGGCCGCCAAGAGACCCAGTACTTC.

The chain has TRBV4-3 and TRBJ1-1; tentative D call: TRBD1 (5 bases). Trimming left V 0 bases short and J 10 bases short, with 24 bases between. The CDR3 runs to 17 residues. In germline, CDR1 is LGHNA, CDR2 YSLEER. This CDR3 reads CASSQDPASWGLYGAFF. Written as DNA, the CDR3 is TGCGCCAGCAGCCAAGATCCAGCTTCGTGGGGCCTGTATGGAGCTTTCTTT.

V is TRBV7-3 and J is TRBJ2-2; TRBD1 matches 7 bases. J was trimmed by 5 bases and V by 4 bases; bases with no gene match: 10. This CDR3 comprises 16 residues. The germline CDR1 and CDR2 sequences are SGHTA and FQGTGA. The CDR3 loop is CASSSDRDQGTGELFF. Here the CDR3 DNA reads TGTGCCAGCAGCTCCGACAGGGATCAGGGTACCGGGGAGCTGTTTTTT.

The genes are TRBV30 and TRBJ1-3; D is unresolved. Trimming removed 0 bases from V and 5 bases from J, with 5 bases in between. This CDR3 has 12 residues. In germline, CDR1 is GTSNPN, CDR2 SVGIG (reference sequence). CDR3 sequence reads: CAWSVQRNTIYF. For the CDR3, the DNA is TGTGCCTGGAGTGTACAAAGAAACACCATATATTTT.

This chain uses TRBV2 with TRBJ2-7, with D hard to call. Germline V gene sequence: CDR1 SNHLY, CDR2 FYNNEI. The CDR3 spans 15 residues. The V gene lost 0 bases and the J gene lost 0 bases, with 9 bases spanning the gap. The CDR3 DNA reads TGTGCCAGCAGTGAAGCTAGCTCCAGCTCCTACGAGCAGTACTTC. Translation gives CASSEASSSSYEQYF. The whole variable domain, filled in from reference TRBV2 and TRBJ2-7, reads EPEVTQTPSHQVTQMGQEVILRCVPISNHLYFYWYRQILGQKVEFLVSFYNNEISEKSEIFDDQFSVERPDGSNFTLKIRSTKLEDSAMYFCASSEASSSSYEQYFGPGTRLTVT.

V usage is TRBV13 and J usage is TRBJ2-5; no clear D gene. Germline V gene sequence: CDR1 PRHDT, CDR2 FYEKMQ (reference sequence). V was cut by 5 bases and J by 2 bases, with 12 bases left in between. CDR3 size: 14 residues. The chain's CDR3 is CASSEASRQETQYF. CDR3 sequence (DNA): TGTGCCAGCAGCGAGGCCTCGAGACAAGAGACCCAGTACTTC.

This clone was found a few times. J is TRBJ2-3 and V is TRBV7-2; D is unclear. The V end lost 4 bases, the J end lost 6 bases, and 17 bases lay between the germline ends. Germline assignment: CDR1 SGHTA and CDR2 FQGNSA. The length of the CDR3 is 15 residues. CDR3 in DNA: TGTGCCAGCAGCTCGGATGGGCGAGTAATTGATACGCAGTATTTT. This sequence encodes CASSSDGRVIDTQYF.

The chain joins TRBV10-3 to TRBJ2-1, with TRBD2 matching over 11 bases. The trim removed 3 bases at V and 9 bases at J, leaving 13 bases unmatched. This CDR3 is built from 17 residues. Germline V gene sequence: CDR1 ENHRY, CDR2 SYGVKD. This chain's CDR3 is CAISDLTSGSSAREQFF. CDR3 nucleotides: TGTGCCATCAGTGATTTAACTAGCGGGAGTAGCGCCCGTGAGCAGTTCTTC.

This clone was observed a handful of times. The chain uses TRBV30 and TRBJ2-5; D not certain. V lost 4 bases, J lost 4 bases, and 7 bases lay in between. This CDR3 spans 11 amino acids. Germline CDR1 GTSNPN, CDR2 SVGIG (reference sequence). The CDR3 DNA is TGTGCCTGGAATAGCCGAGAGACCCAGTACTTC. Translating gives CAWNSRETQYF.

The CDR3 nucleotides are TGTGCCACCAGCAGAGACAGGGTCAATCAGCCCCAGCATTTT. Amino acids: CATSRDRVNQPQHF. The rearrangement uses TRBV15 and TRBJ1-5; possibly TRBD1 for D (5 bases). The V end lost 0 bases, the J end lost 3 bases, and 6 bases lay between the germline ends. Germline values: CDR1 LNHNV, CDR2 YYDKDF (reference sequence). CDR3 length: 14 residues.

This clone was detected only once. The chain employs TRBV28 and TRBJ1-1, with D possibly matching TRBD1 (5 bases). Per germline, CDR1 MDHEN and CDR2 SYDVKM. The CDR3 covers 16 residues. V lost 5 bases and J 3 bases, leaving 19 bases between the germline ends. CDR3 amino acids: CASSPNRGGMDTEAFF. CDR3 in DNA: TGTGCCAGCAGTCCCAACCGGGGGGGGATGGACACTGAAGCTTTCTTT.

There are a few counts of this clone. The V gene is TRBV6-4, the J gene TRBJ2-3; a possible D gene is TRBD2 (6 bases). The germline V gene encodes CDR1 MRHNA and CDR2 SNTAGT. Trimming left V 4 bases short and J 5 bases short, with 16 bases between. The CDR3 has 15 residues. The DNA for the CDR3 is TGTGCCAGCAGTGTAACAGAATCGGGAGTAGATACGCAGTATTTT. Translated, it gives CASSVTESGVDTQYF.

This chain uses TRBV7-3 with TRBJ2-3; the D gene is possibly TRBD1 (6 bases). The germline V gene has CDR1 SGHTA and CDR2 FQGTGA. V was shortened by 5 bases and J by 0 bases, with 9 bases between the two germline ends. The CDR3 loop spans 14 amino acids. The CDR3 bases are TGTGCCAGCAGCCCTGACAGGAGCACAGATACGCAGTATTTT. Translating it yields CASSPDRSTDTQYF. The whole variable domain, filled in from reference TRBV7-3 and TRBJ2-3, reads GAGVSQTPSNKVTEKGKYVELRCDPISGHTALYWYRQSLGQGPEFLIYFQGTGAADDSGLPNDRFFAVRPEGSVSTLKIQRTERGDSAVYLCASSPDRSTDTQYFGPGTRLTVL.

J is TRBJ2-7 and V is TRBV6-1; 7 bases are a match to TRBD2. CDR3 length: 12 amino acids. The V gene's germline CDR1 is MNHNS and CDR2 SASEGT. CDR3 loop: CAGGVATYEQYF. CDR3 in DNA: TGTGCGGGGGGGGTAGCGACCTACGAGCAGTACTTC.

A note on this clone: Other DNA sequences within the sample encode an identical CDR3. The rearrangement uses TRBV29-1 and TRBJ2-1; 8 bases align to TRBD1. This CDR3 comprises 15 residues. V was clipped by 5 bases and J by 7 bases; unmatched bases: 13. CDR1 SQVTM and CDR2 ANQGSEA come from the germline V gene. The CDR3 sequence: CSVQRGQGARNEQFF. DNA of the CDR3: TGCAGCGTTCAAAGGGGGCAGGGGGCGCGAAATGAGCAGTTCTTC.

The chain uses TRBV19 and TRBJ2-7; 11 bases align to TRBD1. CDR1 is LNHDA and CDR2 is SQIVND in the germline V gene (reference sequence). The J segment lost 5 bases and the V segment lost 3 bases, leaving 6 bases of the junction unmatched. This CDR3 has 15 residues. DNA for the CDR3: TGTGCCAGTAGTATCCCGGGACAGGGGGTCCACGAGCAGTACTTC. It yields the protein CASSIPGQGVHEQYF.

This chain connects TRBV15 to TRBJ2-6; the D is unclear. Germline V CDR1 and CDR2: LNHNV, YYDKDF (reference sequence). The CDR3 runs 13 residues. V lost 3 bases and J lost 3, with 3 bases in between. The CDR3 protein is CATSSIGANVLTF. CDR3 in DNA: TGTGCCACCAGCAGTATTGGGGCCAACGTCCTGACTTTC.

This clone was picked up one time. The chain employs TRBV9 and TRBJ1-1; D is unclear. The V gene's germline CDR1 is SGDLS and CDR2 YYNGEE. The V end was cut by 4 bases, the J end by 1 base, with 17 bases between. The CDR3 contains 16 residues. CDR3 loop: CASSPSIGLSNTEAFF. CDR3 DNA sequence: TGTGCCAGCAGCCCTTCTATCGGGTTATCGAACACTGAAGCTTTCTTT. Full variable domain (remainder filled in from reference TRBV9 and TRBJ1-1): DSGVTQTPKHLITATGQRVTLRCSPRSGDLSVYWYQQSLDQGLQFLIQYYNGEERAKGNILERFSAQQFPDLHSELNLSSLELGDSALYFCASSPSIGLSNTEAFFGQGTRLTVV.

Only a few counts were recorded for this clone. The chain is built from TRBV15 and TRBJ1-1; D is ambiguous. Germline V gene lookup returns CDR1 LNHNV and CDR2 YYDKDF (reference sequence). The V end was cut by 8 bases, the J end by 0 bases, with 16 bases between. The CDR3 runs 15 residues. The CDR3 nucleotides are TGTGCCACCGCCCCCAGGCAGGCGATGAACACTGAAGCTTTCTTT. It translates to CATAPRQAMNTEAFF.

The rearrangement joins TRBV7-9 to TRBJ1-1; D remains unclear. The V end was cut by 5 bases, the J end by 0 bases, with 13 bases between. Germline loops: CDR1 SEHNR, CDR2 FQNEAQ (reference sequence). The CDR3 runs to 15 residues. CDR3 coding DNA: TGTGCCAGCAGCCCCCCGGGGTGGATGAACACTGAAGCTTTCTTT. Its translation is CASSPPGWMNTEAFF.

This clone was detected a few times. CDR3 region: CAWSLTVSGNTIYF. DNA of the CDR3: TGTGCCTGGAGTTTGACAGTTTCTGGAAACACCATATATTTT. The genes are TRBV30 and TRBJ1-3; D perhaps matches TRBD1 (5 bases). The V and J ends lost 2 bases and 1 base respectively, with 9 bases between them. This CDR3 has 14 residues. Germline CDR1 and CDR2: GTSNPN and SVGIG (reference sequence).

The chain carries TRBV27 and TRBJ2-2; tentative D call: TRBD2 (6 bases). V was trimmed by 8 bases and J by 3 bases, leaving 13 bases between them. Germline CDR1 is MNHEY and CDR2 is SMNVEV (reference sequence). This CDR3 is 14 amino acids long. CDR3 DNA sequence: TGTGCCAGCCGAGGAGGGGTCGACACCGGGGAGCTGTTTTTT. Protein product: CASRGGVDTGELFF.

The chain combines TRBV6-1 with TRBJ2-5, with D possibly TRBD2 on 6 matching bases. The DNA end favors TRBJ2-7, so the J call may be wrong. The CDR3 consists of 13 residues. Germline loops: CDR1 MNHNS, CDR2 SASEGT. This chain's CDR3 is CASRGGSAHEQYF. The CDR3 region has the DNA TGTGCCAGCAGGGGGGGTTCCGCTCACGAGCAGTACTTC.